The 18 T cell receptor beta chains below were found in one sample sequenced in a study of human thymus T cells. Assay: immunoSEQ multiplex PCR; the TCRdb copy retains only in-frame clones and omits some. The data contain about 130,000 clones, around 96% of them singletons. Corrective cardiac surgery supplied the resected thymus tissue. The source material was thymus tissue. The receptors were sampled from a boy less than two years old with a congenital heart defect but otherwise immunologically healthy.

The V gene is TRBV19, the J gene TRBJ2-1, with D possibly matching TRBD2 (6 bases). From germline, CDR1 is LNHDA and CDR2 SQIVND (reference sequence). The ends were cut back, 6 bases at V and 6 bases at J, with 6 bases in the middle. This CDR3 contains 11 residues. The CDR3 bases are TGTGCCAGTAGGGAGGGCAATGAGCAGTTCTTC. Translating gives CASREGNEQFF. Variable domain in full (rest from reference TRBV19 and TRBJ2-1): DGGITQSPKYLFRKEGQNVTLSCEQNLNHDAMYWYRQDPGQGLRLIYYSQIVNDFQKGDIAEGYSVSREKKESFPLTVTSAQKNPTAFYLCASREGNEQFFGPGTRLTVL.

This clone turned up a few times. The genes are TRBV6-6 and TRBJ1-6; D uncertain. Germline lookup yields CDR1 MNHNY and CDR2 SVGAGI (reference sequence). Trimming removed 2 bases from V and 14 bases from J, with 13 bases in between. The CDR3 is 13 residues long. CDR3 residues: CASSYLPDVALHF. The CDR3 DNA is TGTGCCAGCAGTTACCTTCCAGATGTAGCCCTCCACTTT.

The genes are TRBV29-1 and TRBJ2-7; D possibly matches TRBD1 or TRBD2 (6 bases each). V was clipped by 7 bases and J by 0 bases, with 13 bases between them. Germline CDR1 and CDR2: SQVTM and ANQGSEA. The length of the CDR3 is 13 residues. CDR3 loop: CSAQGGSSYEQYF. The CDR3 DNA is TGCAGCGCCCAAGGGGGGTCCTCCTACGAGCAGTACTTC.

This clone was seen once. The J gene is TRBJ2-7, the V gene TRBV4-1, with D perhaps assigned TRBD1 or TRBD2 (6 bases each). The germline V gene has CDR1 MGHRA and CDR2 YSYEKL. This CDR3 is 16 amino acids long. The ends were cut back, 3 bases at V and 6 bases at J, with 21 bases in the middle. CDR3: CASSQPEEGGPLEQYF. The CDR3 nucleotides read TGCGCCAGCAGCCAGCCAGAGGAGGGGGGTCCGCTCGAGCAGTACTTC.

This chain joins TRBV7-9 and TRBJ2-3, with a weak D call TRBD2 (6 bases). The CDR3 extends over 17 amino acids. Germline-derived CDR1 and CDR2 are SEHNR and FQNEAQ (reference sequence). Trimming removed 3 bases from V and 5 bases from J, with 21 bases in between. For the CDR3, the DNA is TGTGCCAGCAGCTTCGAATCGGGGGAGGATTGTGAAGATACGCAGTATTTT. Its protein is CASSFESGEDCEDTQYF.

V gene TRBV7-6 combines with J gene TRBJ2-5; 8 positions match TRBD2. V lost 5 bases to trimming and J lost 1 base; unmatched junction nucleotides: 9. CDR1 and CDR2 (germline): SGHVS, FNYEAQ. This CDR3 region has 16 residues. This chain's CDR3 is CASSLKRGRTQETQYF. Written as DNA, the CDR3 is TGTGCCAGCAGCCTAAAGCGGGGGCGAACCCAAGAGACCCAGTACTTC. Looking up the rest from reference TRBV7-6 and TRBJ2-5 gives the full variable domain: GAGVSQSPRYKVTKRGQDVALRCDPISGHVSLYWYRQALGQGPEFLTYFNYEAQQDKSGLPNDRFSAERPEGSISTLTIQRTEQRDSAMYRCASSLKRGRTQETQYFGPGTRLLVL.

This chain links TRBV4-3 with TRBJ1-2; D perhaps matches TRBD1 (5 bases). Germline CDR1 and CDR2: LGHNA and YSLEER. The CDR3 runs to 15 residues. V lost 0 bases and J 5 bases, leaving 13 bases between the germline ends. CDR3 residues: CASSQDRGECYGYTF. As DNA, the CDR3 is TGCGCCAGCAGCCAAGATCGGGGCGAATGTTATGGCTACACCTTC.

V gene TRBV5-1 combines with J gene TRBJ2-3; a possible D gene is TRBD2 (6 bases). V was pared by 2 bases and J by 4 bases, with 14 bases between. The CDR3 is 15 amino acids. CDR1 SGHRS and CDR2 YFSETQ come from the germline V gene. Here the CDR3 reads CASSLSAASADTQYF. The CDR3 DNA reads TGCGCCAGCAGCTTATCGGCTGCTAGCGCAGATACGCAGTATTTT.

V and J are TRBV2 and TRBJ1-1; D remains unclear. V was cut by 11 bases and J by 1 base, with 14 bases left in between. This CDR3 has 13 amino acids. Germline CDR1 is SNHLY and CDR2 is FYNNEI. As DNA, the CDR3 is TGTGCCTCTACACCGGGCGAGAACACTGAAGCTTTCTTT. This sequence encodes CASTPGENTEAFF.

The V and J genes are TRBV19 and TRBJ1-3; D remains ambiguous. Deletions cut 2 bases from V and 1 base from J, with 9 bases between. CDR3 size: 15 residues. CDR1 is LNHDA, CDR2 SQIVND, per germline (reference sequence). The CDR3 DNA reads TGTGCCAGTAGTATACGGGGTGGATCTGGAAACACCATATATTTT. Its translation: CASSIRGGSGNTIYF. The whole variable domain, filled in from reference TRBV19 and TRBJ1-3, reads DGGITQSPKYLFRKEGQNVTLSCEQNLNHDAMYWYRQDPGQGLRLIYYSQIVNDFQKGDIAEGYSVSREKKESFPLTVTSAQKNPTAFYLCASSIRGGSGNTIYFGEGSWLTVV.

This rearrangement joins TRBV19 to TRBJ2-4; TRBD2 matches 14 bases. Germline V gene data show CDR1 as LNHDA and CDR2 as SQIVND (reference sequence). This CDR3 has 20 residues. V lost 8 bases to trimming and J lost 3 bases; unmatched junction nucleotides: 18. The DNA for the CDR3 is TGTGCCAGTCTCTCTCCGACTAGCGGGGGGGATAGAAGCGTCAAAAACATTCAGTACTTC. It codes for CASLSPTSGGDRSVKNIQYF.

The chain combines TRBV6-1 with TRBJ1-1; 7 bases agree with TRBD1. J was trimmed by 5 bases and V by 4 bases; bases with no gene match: 16. CDR3 length: 17 amino acids. Germline V gives CDR1 MNHNS, CDR2 SASEGT. CDR3 protein: CASSAIRDRGEGTEAFF. The CDR3 DNA reads TGTGCCAGCAGTGCGATCCGGGACAGAGGGGAAGGAACTGAAGCTTTCTTT.

The chain is built from TRBV28 and TRBJ2-5, with a weak D call TRBD2 (5 bases). Per the germline V gene, CDR1 is MDHEN and CDR2 is SYDVKM. The CDR3 contains 15 residues. V shed 7 bases and J shed 5 bases, with 20 bases lying between them. The CDR3: CASTPAGGRGETQYF. The CDR3 DNA is TGTGCCAGCACCCCGGCCGGTGGCCGAGGGGAGACCCAGTACTTC.

This sequence joins TRBV15 and TRBJ2-5; 9 nucleotides line up with TRBD2. This CDR3 has 16 amino acids. Looked up from germline, CDR1 is LNHNV and CDR2 is YYDKDF (reference sequence). With V trimmed by 4 bases and J by 5 bases, 11 bases remained unmatched. CDR3 nucleotide sequence: TGTGCCACCAGCACCTCGCTAGCGGGGTTAAGGGAGACCCAGTACTTC. This codes for CATSTSLAGLRETQYF.

This CDR3 reads CASGLDEDAGTGENIYNEQFF. The CDR3 nucleotides are TGTGCTAGTGGTTTGGACGAAGACGCCGGGACTGGGGAAAACATATACAATGAGCAGTTCTTC. This sequence joins TRBV12-5 and TRBJ2-1; TRBD2 might be the D (6 bases). Germline V gene data show CDR1 as LGHNT and CDR2 as FRNRAP. The V end was cut by 1 base, the J end by 4 bases, with 29 bases between. There are 21 residues in the CDR3.

CDR3 sequence reads: CASSRLVTDNEQFF. The CDR3 DNA reads TGTGCCAGCAGCCGACTAGTTACCGACAATGAGCAGTTCTTC. The V call is TRBV5-5, the J call TRBJ2-1, with a weak D call TRBD2 (6 bases). This CDR3 contains 14 residues. Germline loops: CDR1 SGHKS, CDR2 YYEKEE (reference sequence). V was shortened by 4 bases and J by 5 bases, with 13 bases between the two germline ends.

This clone has just one count. The chain combines TRBV18 with TRBJ2-3; D may match TRBD1 or TRBD2 (6 bases each). CDR3 size: 14 residues. Trimming left V 3 bases short and J 6 bases short, with 13 bases between. CDR1 is KGHSH and CDR2 is LQKENI in the germline V gene. The CDR3 bases are TGTGCCAGCTCACCCTTTGGGGGGCCGGATACGCAGTATTTT. Its protein is CASSPFGGPDTQYF.

The chain joins TRBV28 to TRBJ2-7, with D possibly matching TRBD2 (6 bases). V lost 8 bases, J lost 1 base, and 33 bases lay in between. The length of the CDR3 is 20 residues. From germline, CDR1 is MDHEN and CDR2 SYDVKM. The CDR3 nucleotides are TGTGCCAGCGAGCCCCATAGACAAGGGACTCCCTCCGGATTATCCTACGAGCAGTACTTC. As protein: CASEPHRQGTPSGLSYEQYF.